Listed below are T cell receptor beta chains from one sample, sequenced in a study of T cell responses to AZD1222 COVID-19 vaccine. The repertoire was sequenced with immunoSEQ multiplex PCR; TCRdb's copy has only in-frame clones and lacks some. In the table there are 78,000 or so clones, around three quarters of which are singletons. Sequences were derived from peripheral blood, sampled 28 days after the second AZD1222 dose. These receptors were taken from an adult who received the AZD1222 COVID-19 vaccine. CDR3s include the opening cysteine and the closing phenylalanine or tryptophan. A D gene is named only where the DNA matches it firmly. Clone size, where shown, is once, few, many, or a class for clones that have expanded.

abundance,v_gene,j_gene,d_gene,CDR3nt,CDR3aa
.,TRBV6-5,TRBJ2-1,TRBD2,TGTGCCAGCAGTTACGGGGGGGTGAGGTACAATGAGCAGTTCTTC,CASSYGGVRYNEQFF
.,TRBV5-4,TRBJ1-5,.,TGTGCCAGCAGCTTGGCGGGGGGCAATCAGCCCCAGCATTTT,CASSLAGGNQPQHF
.,TRBV3-1/TRBV3-2,TRBJ2-2,TRBD2,TGTGCCAGCAGCCAAAATCCCGGGACTATTACCGGGGAGCTGTTTTTT,CASSQNPGTITGELFF
.,TRBV15,TRBJ1-3,.,TGTGCCACCAGCAGAGACAGGGCATCTGGAAACACCATATATTTT,CATSRDRASGNTIYF
.,TRBV7-2,TRBJ2-5,.,TGTGCCAGCAGCTTAACCCAGCAAGAGACCCAGTACTTC,CASSLTQQETQYF
.,TRBV28,TRBJ2-7,TRBD2,TGTGCCAGCAGTTTACCGACTAGCGGGCCCTACGAGCAGTACTTC,CASSLPTSGPYEQYF
.,TRBV7-2,TRBJ2-1,.,TGTGCCAGCAGCCCCCAGAACTTCTACAATGAGCAGTTCTTC,CASSPQNFYNEQFF
.,TRBV5-1,TRBJ2-1,.,TGCGCCAGCAGCTTGACGGGGGACACCTACAATGAGCAGTTCTTC,CASSLTGDTYNEQFF
.,TRBV19,TRBJ1-4,TRBD1,TGTGCCAGTAGTTCCAGGGGGCGGAATGAAAAACTGTTTTTT,CASSSRGRNEKLFF
.,TRBV2,TRBJ2-3,.,TGTGCCAGCAGTGAAAGATTACTCACAGATACGCAGTATTTT,CASSERLLTDTQYF
.,TRBV11-2,TRBJ2-1,.,TGTGCCAGCAGCTCCCCTCAGTTGGGTGAGCAGTTCTTC,CASSSPQLGEQFF
.,TRBV13,TRBJ2-3,TRBD2,TGTGCCAGCAGCCCACCCGGGGGCGGGGGGTCCTCTAGCACAGATACGCAGTATTTT,CASSPPGGGGSSSTDTQYF
.,TRBV25-1,TRBJ2-2,.,TGTGCCAGCAGTGAATTGCACAGCTCGAACACCGGGGAGCTGTTTTTT,CASSELHSSNTGELFF
.,TRBV9,TRBJ2-7,.,TGTGCCAGCAGCGTAGGTTCTGGGTTGGGGGTGGCCGAGCAGTACTTC,CASSVGSGLGVAEQYF
.,TRBV5-1,TRBJ1-6,TRBD1,TGCGCCAGCAGCGCCGGGACAGGGGCCGTAGCACCCCTCCACTTT,CASSAGTGAVAPLHF
.,TRBV19,TRBJ2-6,.,TGTGCCAGTAACGAGGGTACTGGGGCCAACGTCCTGACTTTC,CASNEGTGANVLTF
.,TRBV5-1,TRBJ2-6,.,TGCGCCAGCAGCTTGGTTGGGTCTGGGGCCAACGTCCTGACTTTC,CASSLVGSGANVLTF
.,TRBV19,TRBJ1-1,.,TGTGCCAGTATGCCCGGGACCTACTACACTGAAGCTTTCTTT,CASMPGTYYTEAFF
few,TRBV7-9,TRBJ1-4,.,TGTGCCAGCAGCTCTCAGGGGTCAGGGAATGAAAAACTGTTTTTT,CASSSQGSGNEKLFF
.,TRBV28,TRBJ2-3,TRBD2,TGTGCCAGCAGGAAAGGGAGGGAAACTTACACAGATACGCAGTATTTT,CASRKGRETYTDTQYF
.,TRBV27,TRBJ2-3,TRBD2,TGTGCCAGCAGTCCCCGGGGACTAGCGGGGACAGATACGCAGTATTTT,CASSPRGLAGTDTQYF
.,TRBV7-9,TRBJ1-2,TRBD1,TGTGCCAGCAGCTCAGCCGGGACAGCTTATGGCTACACCTTC,CASSSAGTAYGYTF
once,TRBV20-1,TRBJ1-5,.,TGCAGTGCTAGTAGGAGCAATCAGCCCCAGCATTTT,CSASRSNQPQHF
.,TRBV6-5,TRBJ1-1,TRBD1,TGTGCCAGCAGGAATACAAACAAGGACAGGGTGGCTTTCTTT,CASRNTNKDRVAFF
.,TRBV15,TRBJ1-2,TRBD1,TGTGCCACCAGCAGAGATGACAGGGGGGAAGGCTATGGCTACACCTTC,CATSRDDRGEGYGYTF
.,TRBV5-4,TRBJ2-7,TRBD2,TGTGCCAGCAGCTTTGGAAGCGGGAGGGACCTCTACGAGCAGTACTTC,CASSFGSGRDLYEQYF
.,TRBV5-4,TRBJ2-3,.,TGTGCCAGCAGCTTGGCCTCGGGGATTACAGATACGCAGTATTTT,CASSLASGITDTQYF
.,TRBV12-3/TRBV12-4,TRBJ2-5,.,TGTGCCAGCAGTTCTTACGAGACCCAGTACTTC,CASSSYETQYF
.,TRBV28,TRBJ1-3,.,TGTGCCAGCAGCCTGTTGGTCTCTGGAAACACCATATATTTT,CASSLLVSGNTIYF
.,TRBV13,TRBJ2-7,.,TGTGCCAGCAGCAAGGGACACTATGAGCAGTACTTC,CASSKGHYEQYF
.,TRBV5-6,TRBJ2-3,.,TGTGCCAGCAGCCCCGGGGCCCACACAGATACGCAGTATTTT,CASSPGAHTDTQYF
once,TRBV2,TRBJ1-6,.,TGTGCCAGCAGTGTCGGGAGTCCACCCCTCCACTTT,CASSVGSPPLHF
.,TRBV2,TRBJ2-7,.,TGTGCCAGCAGTGAAGGAAAGGGTGGGCAGTACTTC,CASSEGKGGQYF
.,TRBV30,TRBJ2-6,TRBD2,TGTGCCTGGAGTCCCAGAGCGGGACTTCTCTCTGGGGCCAACGTCCTGACTTTC,CAWSPRAGLLSGANVLTF
few,TRBV9,TRBJ2-1,.,TGTGCCAGCAGCGAGGGGGAAGAGGGCCTCTACAATGAGCAGTTCTTC,CASSEGEEGLYNEQFF
.,TRBV5-5,TRBJ1-5,.,TGTGCCAGCAGCTCCCAGACAGTTAGCAATCAGCCCCAGCATTTT,CASSSQTVSNQPQHF
.,TRBV24-1,TRBJ2-7,.,TGTGACAACCCAGGGTGCGAGCAGTACTTC,CDNPGCEQYF
.,TRBV5-1,TRBJ1-2,.,TGCGCCAGCAGCTTGATGAGGACAGCGTCTAGAAGCTACACCTTC,CASSLMRTASRSYTF
.,TRBV7-9,TRBJ1-1,.,TGTGCCAGCAGCTTAGGTGGGGGGGTCACTGAAGCTTTCTTT,CASSLGGGVTEAFF
few,TRBV19,TRBJ2-1,TRBD2,TGTGCCAGCAAGCGGGGGGCAAGCTCCTACAATGAGCAGTTCTTC,CASKRGASSYNEQFF
.,TRBV7-2,TRBJ1-5,.,TGTGCCAGCAGCCCAGGGGCCCAAAATCAGCCCCAGCATTTT,CASSPGAQNQPQHF
.,TRBV7-2,TRBJ2-5,.,TGTGCCAGCAGCTTAATGGGGGCGGACCAAGAGACCCAGTACTTC,CASSLMGADQETQYF
.,TRBV7-7,TRBJ2-2,.,TGTGCCAGCAGCTTAAGAGACAGTCCCGCCGGGGAGCTGTTTTTT,CASSLRDSPAGELFF
.,TRBV5-6,TRBJ2-6,.,TGTGCCAGCAGCCCCGGGCGTTCTGGGGCCAACGTCCTGACTTTC,CASSPGRSGANVLTF
few,TRBV7-8,TRBJ2-7,TRBD2,TGTGCCAGCAGCTTAAAGGTTAGCGGGGGATACTACGAGCAGTACTTC,CASSLKVSGGYYEQYF
.,TRBV13,TRBJ2-4,.,TGTGCCAGCAGCTTCAGGGGCTTAAACATTCAGTACTTC,CASSFRGLNIQYF
few,TRBV10-2,TRBJ2-2,.,TGCGCCAGCAGTTACGCGTCACCAAACACCGGGGAGCTGTTTTTT,CASSYASPNTGELFF
.,TRBV10-1,TRBJ2-1,TRBD2,TGCGCCAGCAGTGAGTTAACTAGCGGGGGGAGCTCCTACAATGAGCAGTTCTTC,CASSELTSGGSSYNEQFF
few,TRBV24-1,TRBJ1-4,TRBD1,TGTGCCACCAGTGACCCGAGACAGGGCGATGAAAAACTGTTTTTT,CATSDPRQGDEKLFF
.,TRBV11-2,TRBJ1-4,.,TGTGCCAGCAGCTCCCTAACGTGGGCAACTAATGAAAAACTGTTTTTT,CASSSLTWATNEKLFF